The 21 T cell receptor beta chains presented below share a single source sample, sequenced in a study of beta chain features in type 1 diabetes. Study-level findings and limits: Shortening that was moderate but significant affected the TCRB CDR3s of Type 1 diabetes patients in all four CD4+ subsets.

Their antigens are not known. The authors reverse transcribed all of the isolated RNA, so sequencing captured expressed TCRB transcripts. TCRdb keeps only in-frame clones here, not all; method: immunoSEQ multiplex PCR. Of fewer than 18,000 clones listed, 76% are singletons. The specimen sequenced was stem cell memory CD4+ T cells from blood. The receptors here all came from a woman younger than 35 with type 1 diabetes.

V gene TRBV7-6 combines with J gene TRBJ1-5; the D is unclear. Germline V gene sequence: CDR1 SGHVS, CDR2 FNYEAQ. V dropped 5 bases and J dropped 2 bases, with 10 bases sitting between them. The CDR3 runs to 14 residues. The CDR3, as DNA: TGTGCCAGCAGCGCTCGGGTGGGCAATCAGCCCCAGCATTTT. Its translation is CASSARVGNQPQHF.

This chain connects TRBV5-1 to TRBJ2-7; 12 positions match TRBD2. Germline V gene sequence: CDR1 SGHRS, CDR2 YFSETQ. The junction had 20 bases not matched to a gene; V was cut back by 5 bases and J by 2 bases. The CDR3 is 20 residues long. Here the CDR3 reads CASSFKGAPGLAGSTYEQYF. In DNA, the CDR3 is TGCGCCAGCAGTTTCAAGGGTGCCCCGGGACTAGCGGGTTCTACCTACGAGCAGTACTTC.

CDR3 region: CASSRSGGANEQFF. The CDR3 DNA reads TGTGCCAGCAGCCGTAGCGGGGGAGCCAATGAGCAGTTCTTC. The chain couples TRBV5-4 to TRBJ2-1; TRBD2 matches 9 bases. The CDR3 is made up of 14 amino acids. V shed 4 bases, J shed 6 bases, and the junction held 5 bases outside the gene matches. CDR1 and CDR2 (germline): SGHNT, YYREEE (reference sequence).

This rearrangement joins TRBV4-3 to TRBJ2-7, with D perhaps TRBD1 (5 bases). This CDR3 region has 14 residues. CDR1 is LGHNA and CDR2 is YSLEER in the germline V gene. V was cut by 2 bases and J by 2 bases, with 10 bases left in between. CDR3 DNA: TGCGCCAGCAGCCAATGGGGCCAGCCCTACGAGCAGTACGTC. It yields the protein CASSQWGQPYEQYV.

The chain couples TRBV7-2 to TRBJ2-5, with 13 bases fitting TRBD2. Germline assignment: CDR1 SGHTA and CDR2 FQGNSA. The CDR3 is 18 amino acids. V was pared by 3 bases and J by 2 bases, with 9 bases of the junction left unmatched. The CDR3 region has the DNA TGTGCCAGCAGCTTTAGAGCACTAGCGGGAGGGAGGCAAGAGACCCAGTACTTC. Translation: CASSFRALAGGRQETQYF.

The CDR3 loop is CASSVRDRGFRNQPQHF. DNA for the CDR3: TGTGCCAGCAGCGTCCGGGACAGGGGGTTTCGAAATCAGCCCCAGCATTTT. This chain uses TRBV7-8 with TRBJ1-5, with TRBD1 identical over 11 bases. CDR1 is SGHVS and CDR2 is FQNEAQ in the germline V gene. The CDR3 loop spans 17 amino acids. J gave up 4 bases and V 5 bases, and 10 bases lay outside the gene matches.

The chain uses TRBV30 and TRBJ1-6; tentative D call: TRBD1 (5 bases). The CDR3 sequence is 11 residues long. The germline gives CDR1 GTSNPN, CDR2 SVGIG (reference sequence). V lost 8 bases and J 6 bases, leaving 8 bases between the germline ends. CDR3 loop: CASGGNSPLHF. The CDR3 DNA reads as TGTGCCAGCGGGGGTAATTCACCCCTCCACTTT.

This clone has just a few counts. The chain links TRBV19 to TRBJ2-6; 11 nucleotides agree with TRBD1. The V segment lost 6 bases and the J segment 4 bases; nucleotides outside the gene matches: 20. Germline V gene sequence: CDR1 LNHDA, CDR2 SQIVND (reference sequence). This CDR3 region has 21 residues. The CDR3 spells CASSRGQGAILPATGANVLTF. In DNA form, the CDR3 reads TGTGCCAGTAGCCGCGGACAGGGGGCGATCCTCCCCGCAACGGGGGCCAACGTCCTGACTTTC.

The V and J genes are TRBV4-3 and TRBJ1-5; 11 positions match TRBD1. The CDR3 totals 16 residues. Germline lookup yields CDR1 LGHNA and CDR2 YSLEER. Unmatched junction bases numbered 6, after V lost 3 bases and J lost 5 bases. This chain's CDR3 is CASSHHRDRGDQPQHF. CDR3 nucleotide sequence: TGCGCCAGCAGCCATCACCGGGACAGGGGGGATCAGCCCCAGCATTTT.

The V gene is TRBV7-3, the J gene TRBJ2-1, with D possibly matching TRBD2 (5 bases). Trimming took 2 bases from V and 2 from J, leaving 10 bases between them. The CDR3 is 15 residues long. CDR1 and CDR2 (germline): SGHTA, FQGTGA. The DNA for the CDR3 is TGTGCCAGCAGCTTAGGCAGCGGACCCTACAATGAGCAGTTCTTC. Translating it yields CASSLGSGPYNEQFF.

The chain has TRBV19 and TRBJ1-2, with D possibly matching TRBD1 (5 bases). The CDR3 has 14 amino acids. Deletions cut 1 base from V and 3 bases from J, with 9 bases between. Germline CDR1 and CDR2: LNHDA and SQIVND (reference sequence). CDR3 residues: CASSIGLRDYGYTF. The CDR3 bases are TGTGCCAGTAGTATAGGTCTCAGGGACTATGGCTACACCTTC. The entire variable domain, with the rest obtained from reference TRBV19 and TRBJ1-2, is as follows: DGGITQSPKYLFRKEGQNVTLSCEQNLNHDAMYWYRQDPGQGLRLIYYSQIVNDFQKGDIAEGYSVSREKKESFPLTVTSAQKNPTAFYLCASSIGLRDYGYTFGSGTRLTVV.

The chain links TRBV19 to TRBJ2-2; TRBD2 is a possible D gene (6 bases). The length of the CDR3 is 15 residues. Trimming shortened V by 5 bases and J by 5 bases, and 15 bases separated the two germline ends. Per germline, CDR1 LNHDA and CDR2 SQIVND (reference sequence). The CDR3 nucleotides read TGTGCCAGTAGTCCGGGACGGGGGAGTACCGGGGAGCTGTTTTTT. It yields the protein CASSPGRGSTGELFF. The whole variable domain, remainder taken from reference TRBV19 and TRBJ2-2, is DGGITQSPKYLFRKEGQNVTLSCEQNLNHDAMYWYRQDPGQGLRLIYYSQIVNDFQKGDIAEGYSVSREKKESFPLTVTSAQKNPTAFYLCASSPGRGSTGELFFGEGSRLTVL.

V usage is TRBV27 and J usage is TRBJ2-6, with D uncertain. The V gene lost 5 bases and the J gene lost 2 bases, with 10 bases spanning the gap. Germline loops: CDR1 MNHEY, CDR2 SMNVEV (reference sequence). The CDR3 runs to 15 residues. The CDR3 DNA reads as TGTGCCAGCAGTCTCCAGTTCGCTGGGGCCAACGTCCTGACTTTC. Translated, it gives CASSLQFAGANVLTF.

The J gene is TRBJ1-1, the V gene TRBV7-9; 9 nucleotides agree with TRBD1. This CDR3 contains 15 residues. Germline assignment: CDR1 SEHNR and CDR2 FQNEAQ (reference sequence). With 5 bases clipped from V and 6 bases from J, the junction kept 10 bases outside the gene matches. The CDR3 nucleotides read TGTGCCAGCAGCCCGGACAGGGGAAACTGGGCTGAAGCTTTCTTT. This translates into CASSPDRGNWAEAFF.

In this sample, this clone turned up a few times. This chain uses TRBV28 with TRBJ2-6; 7 positions match TRBD2. CDR3 length equals 18 residues. Germline CDR1 is MDHEN and CDR2 is SYDVKM. V lost 5 bases and J lost 4; bases outside the gene matches: 14. The CDR3 region has the DNA TGTGCCAGCAGTCCTCGGGGAGGGGCCCCGGGAGGGGCCAACGTCCTGACTTTC. Translating gives CASSPRGGAPGGANVLTF.

This clone was counted only a few times. The chain links TRBV6-6 to TRBJ2-7; 7 nucleotides match TRBD1. This CDR3 is 13 amino acids long. V trimming: 5 bases; J trimming: 2 bases; junction bases outside the gene matches: 3. Germline CDR1 and CDR2: MNHNY and SVGAGI (reference sequence). The CDR3 bases are TGTGCCAGCAGTCGGGACAGCCCCTACGAGCAGTACTTC. It is translated as CASSRDSPYEQYF.

The rearrangement links TRBV10-1 to TRBJ2-7; maybe TRBD1 (7 bases). This CDR3 has 13 residues. The V end was cut by 7 bases, the J end by 0 bases, with 10 bases between. From germline, CDR1 is WNHNN and CDR2 SYGVQD (reference sequence). CDR3 nucleotides: TGCGCCAGCACGGGGGACAGCTCCTACGAGCAGTACGTC. Its translation: CASTGDSSYEQYV.

The chain has TRBV6-6 and TRBJ1-5, with D possibly being TRBD1 (6 bases). The germline V gene has CDR1 MNHNY and CDR2 SVGAGI (reference sequence). CDR3 length: 14 amino acids. Deletions cut 8 bases from V and 4 bases from J, with 15 bases between. The CDR3 loop is CASAYRVGNQPQHF. The CDR3, as DNA: TGTGCCAGCGCATACAGGGTAGGGAATCAGCCCCAGCATTTT.

The chain carries TRBV12-5 and TRBJ2-6; 8 nucleotides align to TRBD1. CDR1 is LGHNT, CDR2 FRNRAP, per germline. The CDR3 contains 19 residues. The V and J ends lost 0 bases and 0 bases, in that order; junction bases with no gene match: 7. The CDR3 DNA follows: TGTGCTAGTGGTTTGGTAACAGGGGGTAGTAACTCTGGGGCCAACGTCCTGACTTTC. Translating it yields CASGLVTGGSNSGANVLTF.

The V gene is TRBV2, the J gene TRBJ2-2; 7 bases match TRBD2. J gave up 6 bases and V 1 base, and 8 bases lay outside the gene matches. CDR1 SNHLY and CDR2 FYNNEI come from the germline V gene. There are 16 residues in the CDR3. For the CDR3, the DNA is TGTGCCAGCAGTGAAGGACTAGCATGGGGGGCCGGGGAGCTGTTTTTT. Translation: CASSEGLAWGAGELFF. Complete variable domain (other parts from reference TRBV2 and TRBJ2-2): EPEVTQTPSHQVTQMGQEVILRCVPISNHLYFYWYRQILGQKVEFLVSFYNNEISEKSEIFDDQFSVERPDGSNFTLKIRSTKLEDSAMYFCASSEGLAWGAGELFFGEGSRLTVL.

This chain uses TRBV28 with TRBJ1-1; D perhaps matches TRBD1 (5 bases). There are 14 residues in the CDR3. Trimming left V 4 bases short and J 5 bases short, with 14 bases between. CDR1 MDHEN and CDR2 SYDVKM come from the germline V gene. The CDR3 coding sequence is TGTGCCAGCAGTTCACATGGGGGGTGGACTGAAGCTTTCTTT. It specifies CASSSHGGWTEAFF.